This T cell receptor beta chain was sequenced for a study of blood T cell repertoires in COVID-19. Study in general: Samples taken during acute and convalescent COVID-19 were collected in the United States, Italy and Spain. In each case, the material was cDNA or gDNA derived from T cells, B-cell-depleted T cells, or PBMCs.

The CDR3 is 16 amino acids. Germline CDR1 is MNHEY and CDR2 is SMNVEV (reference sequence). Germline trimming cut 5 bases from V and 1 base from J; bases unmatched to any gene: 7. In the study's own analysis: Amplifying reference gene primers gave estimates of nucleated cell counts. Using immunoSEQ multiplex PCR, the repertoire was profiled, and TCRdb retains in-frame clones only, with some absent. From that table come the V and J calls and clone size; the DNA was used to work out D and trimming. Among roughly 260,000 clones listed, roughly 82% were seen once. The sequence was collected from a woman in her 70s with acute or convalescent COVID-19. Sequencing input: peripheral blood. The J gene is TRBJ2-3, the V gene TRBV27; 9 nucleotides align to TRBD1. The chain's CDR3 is CASSGGQGHRTDTQYF. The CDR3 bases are TGTGCCAGCAGTGGGGGACAGGGCCATCGCACAGATACGCAGTATTTT.